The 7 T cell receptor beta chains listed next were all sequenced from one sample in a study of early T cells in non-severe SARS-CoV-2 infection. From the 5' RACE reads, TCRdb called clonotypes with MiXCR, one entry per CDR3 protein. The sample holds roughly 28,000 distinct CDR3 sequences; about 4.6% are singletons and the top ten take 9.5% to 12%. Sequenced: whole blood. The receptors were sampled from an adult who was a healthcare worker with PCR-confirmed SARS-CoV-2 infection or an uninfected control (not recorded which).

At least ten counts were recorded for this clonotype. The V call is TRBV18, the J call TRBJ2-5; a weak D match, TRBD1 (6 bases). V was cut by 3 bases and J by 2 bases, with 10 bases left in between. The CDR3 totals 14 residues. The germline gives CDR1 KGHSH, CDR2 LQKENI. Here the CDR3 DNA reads TGTGCCAGCTCACCTCTAGGACAGCAAGAGACCCAGTACTTC. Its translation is CASSPLGQQETQYF.

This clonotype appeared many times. This CDR3 reads CASSLAPGFSYEQYF. The CDR3 DNA follows: TGCGCCAGCAGCTTGGCCCCAGGATTCTCCTACGAGCAGTACTTC. The V gene is TRBV5-1, the J gene TRBJ2-7, with no clear D. The V and J ends lost 0 bases and 0 bases respectively, with 10 bases between them. Germline V gives CDR1 SGHRS, CDR2 YFSETQ. The length of the CDR3 is 15 residues.

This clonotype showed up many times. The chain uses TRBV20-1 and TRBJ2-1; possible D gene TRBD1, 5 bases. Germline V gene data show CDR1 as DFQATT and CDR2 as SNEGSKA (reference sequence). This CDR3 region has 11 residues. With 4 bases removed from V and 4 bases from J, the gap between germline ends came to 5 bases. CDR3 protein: CSATGYNEQFF. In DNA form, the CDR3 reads TGCAGTGCTACAGGGTACAATGAGCAGTTCTTC.

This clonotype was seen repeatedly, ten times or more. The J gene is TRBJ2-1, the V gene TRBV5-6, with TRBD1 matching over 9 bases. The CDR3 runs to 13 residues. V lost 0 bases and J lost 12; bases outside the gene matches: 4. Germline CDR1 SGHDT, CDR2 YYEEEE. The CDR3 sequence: CASSLDETGGQFF. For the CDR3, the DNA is TGTGCCAGCAGCTTGGACGAGACAGGGGGGCAGTTCTTC.

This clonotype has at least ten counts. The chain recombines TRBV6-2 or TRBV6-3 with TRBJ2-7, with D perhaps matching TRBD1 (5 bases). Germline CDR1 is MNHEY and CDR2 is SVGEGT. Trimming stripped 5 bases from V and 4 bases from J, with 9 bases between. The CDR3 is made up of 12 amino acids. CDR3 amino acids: CASSLQVYEQYF. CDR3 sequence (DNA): TGTGCCAGCAGTCTACAGGTGTACGAGCAGTACTTC.

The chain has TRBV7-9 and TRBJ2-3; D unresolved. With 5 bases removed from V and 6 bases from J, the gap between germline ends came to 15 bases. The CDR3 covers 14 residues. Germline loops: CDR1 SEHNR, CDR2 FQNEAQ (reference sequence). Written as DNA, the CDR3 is TGTGCCAGCAGCCAGGACGGTCCGAACGATACGCAGTATTTT. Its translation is CASSQDGPNDTQYF.

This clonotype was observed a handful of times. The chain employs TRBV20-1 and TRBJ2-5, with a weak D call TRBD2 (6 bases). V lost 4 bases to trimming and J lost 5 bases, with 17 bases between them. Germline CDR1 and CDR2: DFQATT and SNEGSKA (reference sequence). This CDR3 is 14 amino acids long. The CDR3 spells CSAKPPGEVETQYF. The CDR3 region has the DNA TGCAGTGCTAAGCCCCCTGGGGAGGTTGAGACCCAGTACTTC.